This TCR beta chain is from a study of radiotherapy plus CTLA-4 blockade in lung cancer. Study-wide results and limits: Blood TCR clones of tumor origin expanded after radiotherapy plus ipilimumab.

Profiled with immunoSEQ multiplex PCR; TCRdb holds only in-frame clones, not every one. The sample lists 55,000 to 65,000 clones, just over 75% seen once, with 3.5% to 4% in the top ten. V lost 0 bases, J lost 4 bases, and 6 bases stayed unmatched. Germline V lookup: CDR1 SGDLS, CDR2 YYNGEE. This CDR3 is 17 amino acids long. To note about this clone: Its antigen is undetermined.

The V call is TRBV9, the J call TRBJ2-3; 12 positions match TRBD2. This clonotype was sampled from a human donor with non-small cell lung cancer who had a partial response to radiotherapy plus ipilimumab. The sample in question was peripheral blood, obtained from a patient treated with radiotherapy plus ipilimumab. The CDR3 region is CASSVAPSGGAADTQYF. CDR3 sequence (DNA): TGTGCCAGCAGCGTAGCTCCTAGCGGGGGGGCCGCAGATACGCAGTATTTT.